This T cell receptor beta chain was retrieved from a study of patients and donors after allogeneic stem cell transplantation. Germline CDR1 SEHNR, CDR2 FQNEAQ (reference sequence). V lost 3 bases to trimming and J lost 0 bases, with 6 bases between them. The CDR3 has 15 residues. TCRdb reprocessed the RT-PCR reads with MiXCR, giving one entry per CDR3 protein. The table has approximately 17,000 distinct CDR3 sequences, approximately 25% seen once. The sequencing input was blood, either unsorted or a sorted T cell fraction (not recorded which). The chain joins TRBV7-9 to TRBJ2-6; D remains unclear. This clonotype was obtained from a human donor who was either an allogeneic HSCT recipient or a stem cell or donor lymphocyte infusion donor (not recorded which). It is not recorded whose cells these are; they may come from a transplant donor. CDR3 in DNA: TGTGCCAGCAGCTTCGGATTCTCTGGGGCCAACGTCCTGACTTTC. Translated: CASSFGFSGANVLTF.